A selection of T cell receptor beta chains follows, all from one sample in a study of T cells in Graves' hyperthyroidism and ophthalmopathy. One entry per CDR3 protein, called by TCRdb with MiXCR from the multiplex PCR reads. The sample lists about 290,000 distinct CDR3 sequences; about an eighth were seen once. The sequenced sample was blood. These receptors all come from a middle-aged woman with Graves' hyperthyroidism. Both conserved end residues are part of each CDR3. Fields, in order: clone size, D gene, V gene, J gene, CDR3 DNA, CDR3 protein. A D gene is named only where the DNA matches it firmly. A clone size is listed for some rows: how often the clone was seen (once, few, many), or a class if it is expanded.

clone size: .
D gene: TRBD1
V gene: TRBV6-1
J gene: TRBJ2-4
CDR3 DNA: TGTGCCAGCAGTGAAGCCGGACAGGGAATGTCCATTCAGTACTTC
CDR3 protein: CASSEAGQGMSIQYF

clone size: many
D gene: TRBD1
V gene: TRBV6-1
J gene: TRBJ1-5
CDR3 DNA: TGTGCCAGCAGTGGCCCGACAGGGGGCAACGATCAGCCCCAGCATTTT
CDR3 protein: CASSGPTGGNDQPQHF

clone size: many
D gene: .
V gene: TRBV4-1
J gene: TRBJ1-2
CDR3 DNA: TGCGCCAGCAGCCAATATGGGGGGAATGGCTACACCTTC
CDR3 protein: CASSQYGGNGYTF

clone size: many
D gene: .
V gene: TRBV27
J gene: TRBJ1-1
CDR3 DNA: TGTGCCAGCAGTTTATCGTACCTCTTGACTGAAGCTTTCTTT
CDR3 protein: CASSLSYLLTEAFF

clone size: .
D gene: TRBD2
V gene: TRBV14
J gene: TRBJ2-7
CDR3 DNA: TGTGCCAGCGGACTAGCGGGAGGGGGCGAGCAGTACTTC
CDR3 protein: CASGLAGGGEQYF

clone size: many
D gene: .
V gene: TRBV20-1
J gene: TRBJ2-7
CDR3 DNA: TGCAGTGCTAGAGATGGGGATCGCTACGAGCAGTACTTC
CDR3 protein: CSARDGDRYEQYF

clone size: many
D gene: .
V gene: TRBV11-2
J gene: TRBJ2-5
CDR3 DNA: TGTGCCAGCAGCTCCGTAACTACCCCAGAGACCCAGTACTTC
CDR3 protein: CASSSVTTPETQYF

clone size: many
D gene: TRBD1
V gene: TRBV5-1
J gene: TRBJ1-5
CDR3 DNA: TGCGCCAGCAGCTTGGAGGGACAGGGAGAGCCCCAGCATTTT
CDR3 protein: CASSLEGQGEPQHF

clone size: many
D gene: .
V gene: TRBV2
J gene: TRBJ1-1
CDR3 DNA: TGTGCCAGCACTCCCGAGGCGTTTGGCACTGAAGCTTTCTTT
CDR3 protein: CASTPEAFGTEAFF

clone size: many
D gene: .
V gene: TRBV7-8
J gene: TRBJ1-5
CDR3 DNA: TGTGCCAGCAGCTTAGCGGCAGGGAGAGTTCAGCCCCAGCATTTT
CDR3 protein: CASSLAAGRVQPQHF

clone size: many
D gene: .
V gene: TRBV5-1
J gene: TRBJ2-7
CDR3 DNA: TGCGCCAGCAGCTTGGGAGACGGCAACCCCTCCTACGAGCAGTACTTC
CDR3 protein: CASSLGDGNPSYEQYF

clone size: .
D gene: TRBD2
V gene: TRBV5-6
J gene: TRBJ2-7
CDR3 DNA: TGTGCCAGCAGCTCGAGGGGACTAGTTCACGAGCAGTACTTC
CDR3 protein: CASSSRGLVHEQYF

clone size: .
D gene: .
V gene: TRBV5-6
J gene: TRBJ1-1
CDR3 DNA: TGTGCCAGCAGCCTCCAACAGGTTGAGACCACTGAAGCTTTCTTT
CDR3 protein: CASSLQQVETTEAFF

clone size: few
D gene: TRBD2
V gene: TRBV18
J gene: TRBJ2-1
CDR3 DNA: TGTGCCAGCTCATCGAGGGGACTAGCGGGAGATGAGCAGTTCTTC
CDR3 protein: CASSSRGLAGDEQFF

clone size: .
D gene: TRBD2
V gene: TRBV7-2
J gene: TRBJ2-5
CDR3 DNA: TGTGCCAGCAGCGTAAGTTCTAGCGGGGGGGGGAGGTACTTC
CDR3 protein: CASSVSSSGGGRYF

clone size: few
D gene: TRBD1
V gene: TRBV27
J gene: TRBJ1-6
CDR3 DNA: TGTGCCAGCAGTGAATCAGACAGGGTAGGTTCCTATAATTCACCCCTCCACTTT
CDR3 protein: CASSESDRVGSYNSPLHF

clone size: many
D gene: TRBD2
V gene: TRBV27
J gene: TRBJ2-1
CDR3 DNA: TGTGCCAGCAGCGGAGGACTAGCGGGGTACAATGAGCAGTTCTTC
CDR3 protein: CASSGGLAGYNEQFF

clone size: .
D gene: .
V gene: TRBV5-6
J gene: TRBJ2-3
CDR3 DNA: TGTGCCAGCACCGTCTGGGGGTCTAGCACAGATACGCAGTATTTT
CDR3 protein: CASTVWGSSTDTQYF

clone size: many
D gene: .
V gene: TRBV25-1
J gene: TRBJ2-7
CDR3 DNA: TGTGCCAGCAGTGAATGGGGGTATGGCGAGCAGTACTTC
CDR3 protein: CASSEWGYGEQYF

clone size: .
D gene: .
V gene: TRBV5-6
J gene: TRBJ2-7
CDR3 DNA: TGTGCCAGCAGCTTGTACGGTTCCACCTACGAGCAGTACTTC
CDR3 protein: CASSLYGSTYEQYF

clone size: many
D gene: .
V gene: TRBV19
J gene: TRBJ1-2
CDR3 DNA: TGTGCCAGTAGCGACCTGGGGTATGGCTACACCTTC
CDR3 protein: CASSDLGYGYTF

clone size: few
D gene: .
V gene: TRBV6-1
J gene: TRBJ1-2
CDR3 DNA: TGTGCCAGCAGGACCTCCTATGACTACACCTTC
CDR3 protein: CASRTSYDYTF